The clone carrying this T cell receptor beta chain shows up as medium-sized by frequency. Its specificity is unknown. Each CDR3 protein gets one entry in TCRdb, which reprocessed the 10x single-cell sequencing reads and gives no DNA. In all, the sample yields around 990 distinct CDR3 sequences. The entry originates in a study of CD8 T cells in cerebrospinal fluid in Alzheimer's disease. Across the study: CSF T cell clonal expansion was assessed by plate-based nested PCR and droplet-based sequencing. Broader study findings: Healthy subjects less often had a clone of at least 3% than Alzheimer's patients.

The CDR3 extends over 14 amino acids. The germline gives CDR1 GTSNPN, CDR2 SVGIG (reference sequence). The origin of this receptor is a human donor in good health. Sequences were obtained from cerebrospinal fluid. The rearrangement joins TRBV30 to TRBJ2-7; checking the TCRdb D call of TRBD1 is not possible without DNA. CDR3: CAWSQGGSSYEQYF. Supplemented by reference TRBV30 and TRBJ2-7, the full variable domain reads SQTIHQWPATLVQPVGSPLSLECTVEGTSNPNLYWYRQAAGRGLQLLFYSVGIGQISSEVPQNLSASRPQDRQFILSSKKLLLSDSGFYLCAWSQGGSSYEQYFGPGTRLTVT.